This TCR beta chain is drawn from a study of regulatory T cells in long-lasting Graves disease. In the study overall: Prior antithyroid drug treatment in newly diagnosed Graves' patients lasted under 3 months.

About this clonotype: What it recognizes is unknown.

Study results and limitations: Favored gene segments in persistent disease were TRBV28, TRBJ1-2 and TRBJ2-5.

Arm-PCR of CDR3 regions and iRepertoire HTBI primers were the basis on which TCR beta libraries were built. TCRdb used MiXCR to reprocess the multiplex PCR reads, holding one entry per CDR3 protein. The sample shows 440,000 or so distinct CDR3 sequences, about 15% of them seen only once. Time point: newly diagnosed GD, antithyroid drugs for less than 3 months. Extracted RNA from PBMCs served as the source of the TCR library. The V end was cut by 0 bases, the J end by 2 bases, with 8 bases between. The CDR3 consists of 14 residues. Germline V gives CDR1 SGDLS, CDR2 YYNGEE. The sample was also reused in another study, on T cells in Graves' hyperthyroidism and ophthalmopathy.

The V call is TRBV9, the J call TRBJ2-5; D perhaps matches TRBD1 (5 bases). The sample was peripheral blood mononuclear cells (PBMCs), taken at new diagnosis, from a patient treated with antithyroid drugs. The receptor was derived from a woman aged 30 to 39 with Graves disease. The DNA for the CDR3 is TGTGCCAGCAGCGTAGACAGGATACAAGAGACCCAGTACTTC. This codes for CASSVDRIQETQYF.